Listed here is a single T cell receptor beta chain. In the original analysis: Reference gene primer amplification gave estimated nucleated cell counts. Clones were read by immunoSEQ multiplex PCR, and TCRdb kept only the in-frame ones, dropping some. The V and J calls and clone size were taken over from that table, and D and trimming were inferred from the DNA. The sample lists 100,000 or so clones, more than 75% occurring once. Germline CDR1 is MNHEY and CDR2 is SVGAGI. CDR3 size: 15 residues. The V and J ends lost 6 bases and 0 bases, in that order; junction bases with no gene match: 7. This sample stems from a study of blood T cell repertoires in COVID-19. Overall study: Spain, Italy and the United States supplied samples that represented acute and convalescent COVID-19. In each case, the material was cDNA or gDNA derived from T cells, B-cell-depleted T cells, or PBMCs.

The receptor was derived from a human donor in a cohort sampled during active COVID-19. Sequencing used peripheral blood. The chain combines TRBV6-5 with TRBJ1-1; 7 positions agree with TRBD1. CDR3 bases: TGTGCCAGCAGGGCAGCCGGGACAGTGAACACTGAAGCTTTCTTT. It yields the protein CASRAAGTVNTEAFF.